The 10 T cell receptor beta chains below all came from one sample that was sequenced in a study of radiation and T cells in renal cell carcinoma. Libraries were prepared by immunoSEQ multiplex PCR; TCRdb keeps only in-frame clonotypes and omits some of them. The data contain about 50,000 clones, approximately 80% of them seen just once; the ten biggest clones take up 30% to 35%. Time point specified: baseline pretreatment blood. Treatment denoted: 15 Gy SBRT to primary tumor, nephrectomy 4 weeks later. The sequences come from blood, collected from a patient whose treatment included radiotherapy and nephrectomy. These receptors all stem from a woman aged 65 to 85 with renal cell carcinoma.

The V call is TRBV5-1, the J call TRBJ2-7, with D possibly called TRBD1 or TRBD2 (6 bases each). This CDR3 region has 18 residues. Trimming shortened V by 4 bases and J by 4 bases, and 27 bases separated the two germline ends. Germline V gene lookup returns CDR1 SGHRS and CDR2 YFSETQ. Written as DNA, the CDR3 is TGCGCCAGCAGCCCGGTTTTTGGGGGGCCCTTACGATTTTACGAGCAGTACTTC. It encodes CASSPVFGGPLRFYEQYF.

In DNA form, the CDR3 reads TGTGCCACGGGGGGGACTTTCACAGATACGCAGTATTTT. Translation gives CATGGTFTDTQYF. This chain joins TRBV2 and TRBJ2-3, with 8 bases identical to TRBD2. The CDR3 length is 13 residues. From germline, CDR1 is SNHLY and CDR2 FYNNEI. The J segment lost 2 bases and the V segment lost 10 bases, leaving 5 bases of the junction unmatched.

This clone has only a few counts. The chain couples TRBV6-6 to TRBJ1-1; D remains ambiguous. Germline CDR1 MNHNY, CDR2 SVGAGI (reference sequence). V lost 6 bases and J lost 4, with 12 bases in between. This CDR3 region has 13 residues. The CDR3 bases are TGTGCCAGCAGCGGGTTGGTGGGCACTGAAGCTTTCTTT. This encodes CASSGLVGTEAFF.

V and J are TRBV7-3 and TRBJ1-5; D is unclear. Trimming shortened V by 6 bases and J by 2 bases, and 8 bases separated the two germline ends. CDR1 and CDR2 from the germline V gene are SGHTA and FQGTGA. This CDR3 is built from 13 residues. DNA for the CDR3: TGTGCCAGCAGTCGTTCGGGCAATCAGCCCCAGCATTTT. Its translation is CASSRSGNQPQHF.

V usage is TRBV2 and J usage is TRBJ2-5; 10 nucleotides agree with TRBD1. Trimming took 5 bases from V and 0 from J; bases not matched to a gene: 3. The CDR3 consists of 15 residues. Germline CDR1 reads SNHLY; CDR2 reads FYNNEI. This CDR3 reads CASSTDRGNQETQYF. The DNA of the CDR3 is TGTGCCAGCAGTACGGACAGGGGGAACCAAGAGACCCAGTACTTC. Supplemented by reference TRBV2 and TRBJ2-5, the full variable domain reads EPEVTQTPSHQVTQMGQEVILRCVPISNHLYFYWYRQILGQKVEFLVSFYNNEISEKSEIFDDQFSVERPDGSNFTLKIRSTKLEDSAMYFCASSTDRGNQETQYFGPGTRLLVL.

CDR3 residues: CASSPDRMNTGELFF. The DNA of the CDR3 is TGTGCCAGCAGCCCAGACAGGATGAACACCGGGGAGCTGTTTTTT. The chain couples TRBV9 to TRBJ2-2; D possibly corresponds to TRBD1 (6 bases). Per the germline V gene, CDR1 is SGDLS and CDR2 is YYNGEE. The CDR3 sequence is 15 residues long. V lost 4 bases and J 1 base, leaving 11 bases between the germline ends.

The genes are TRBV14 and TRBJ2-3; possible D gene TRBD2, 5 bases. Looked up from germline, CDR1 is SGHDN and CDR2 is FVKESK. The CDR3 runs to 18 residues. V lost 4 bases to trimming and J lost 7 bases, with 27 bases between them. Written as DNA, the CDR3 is TGTGCCAGCAGCCGCTCAGCGGCCCAAAGACGGGCACTAAATACGCAGTATTTT. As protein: CASSRSAAQRRALNTQYF.

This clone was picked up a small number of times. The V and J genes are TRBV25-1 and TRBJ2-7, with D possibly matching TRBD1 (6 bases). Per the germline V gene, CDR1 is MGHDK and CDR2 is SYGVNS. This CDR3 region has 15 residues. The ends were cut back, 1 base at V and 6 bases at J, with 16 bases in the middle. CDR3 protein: CASSESIMGASEQYF. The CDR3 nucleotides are TGTGCCAGCAGTGAATCGATAATGGGGGCCTCCGAGCAGTACTTC.

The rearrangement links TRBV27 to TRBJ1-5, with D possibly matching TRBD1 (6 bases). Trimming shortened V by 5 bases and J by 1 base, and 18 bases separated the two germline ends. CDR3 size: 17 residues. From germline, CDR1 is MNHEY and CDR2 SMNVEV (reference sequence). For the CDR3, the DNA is TGTGCCAGCAGTCCCCCGGGACACCCTTTGAGCAATCAGCCCCAGCATTTT. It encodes CASSPPGHPLSNQPQHF.

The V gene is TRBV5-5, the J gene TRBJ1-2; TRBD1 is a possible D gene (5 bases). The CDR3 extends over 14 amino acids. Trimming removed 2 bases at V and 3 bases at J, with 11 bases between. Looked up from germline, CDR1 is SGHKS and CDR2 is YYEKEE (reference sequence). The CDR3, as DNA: TGTGCCAGCAGCTTTAATCAGGGTGACTATGGCTACACCTTC. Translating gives CASSFNQGDYGYTF. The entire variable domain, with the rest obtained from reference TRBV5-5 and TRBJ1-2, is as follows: DAGVTQSPTHLIKTRGQQVTLRCSPISGHKSVSWYQQVLGQGPQFIFQYYEKEERGRGNFPDRFSARQFPNYSSELNVNALLLGDSALYLCASSFNQGDYGYTFGSGTRLTVV.